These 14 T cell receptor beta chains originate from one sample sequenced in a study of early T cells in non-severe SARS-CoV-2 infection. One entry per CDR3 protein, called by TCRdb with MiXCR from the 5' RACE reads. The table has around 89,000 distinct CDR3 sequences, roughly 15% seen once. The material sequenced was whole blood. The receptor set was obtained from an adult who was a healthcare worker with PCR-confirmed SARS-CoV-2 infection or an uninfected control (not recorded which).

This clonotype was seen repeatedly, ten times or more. CDR3 sequence: CSARVESGNTIYF. For the CDR3, the DNA is TGCAGTGCTAGAGTCGAGTCTGGAAACACCATATATTTT. This rearrangement joins TRBV20-1 to TRBJ1-3; D uncertain. CDR3 length: 13 residues. Trimming removed 1 base at V and 1 base at J, with 5 bases between. Germline V gene sequence: CDR1 DFQATT, CDR2 SNEGSKA (reference sequence).

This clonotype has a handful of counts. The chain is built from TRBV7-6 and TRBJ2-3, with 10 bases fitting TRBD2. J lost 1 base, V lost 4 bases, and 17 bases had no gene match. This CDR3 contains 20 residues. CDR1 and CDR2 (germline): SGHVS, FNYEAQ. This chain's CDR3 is CASSSPPRAGGILRTDTQYF. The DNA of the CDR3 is TGTGCCAGCAGCTCGCCCCCCCGAGCGGGGGGGATTCTACGCACAGATACGCAGTATTTT.

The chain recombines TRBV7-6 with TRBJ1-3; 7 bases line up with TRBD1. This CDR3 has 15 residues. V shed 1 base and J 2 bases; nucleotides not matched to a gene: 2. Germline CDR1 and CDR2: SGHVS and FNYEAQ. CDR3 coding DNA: TGTGCCAGCAGCTTAGGAGGGGGCGCTGGAAACACCATATATTTT. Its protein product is CASSLGGGAGNTIYF.

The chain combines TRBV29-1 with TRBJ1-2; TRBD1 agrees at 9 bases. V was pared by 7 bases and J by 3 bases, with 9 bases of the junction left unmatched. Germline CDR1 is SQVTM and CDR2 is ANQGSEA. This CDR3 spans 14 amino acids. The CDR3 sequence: CSGDPWTGDYGYTF. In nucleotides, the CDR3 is TGCAGCGGGGACCCCTGGACAGGGGACTATGGCTACACCTTC.

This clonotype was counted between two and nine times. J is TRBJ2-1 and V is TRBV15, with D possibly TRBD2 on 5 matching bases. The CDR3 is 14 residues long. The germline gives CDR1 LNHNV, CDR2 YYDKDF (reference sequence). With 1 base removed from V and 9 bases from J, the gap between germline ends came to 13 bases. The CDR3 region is CATSRVELASEQFF. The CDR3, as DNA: TGTGCCACCAGCAGAGTGGAGCTAGCATCTGAGCAGTTCTTC.

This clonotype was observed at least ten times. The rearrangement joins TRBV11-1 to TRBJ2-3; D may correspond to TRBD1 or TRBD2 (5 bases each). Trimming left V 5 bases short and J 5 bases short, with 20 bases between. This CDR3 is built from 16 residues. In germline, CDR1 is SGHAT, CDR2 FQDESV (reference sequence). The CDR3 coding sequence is TGTGCCAGCAGCCAATCTCCGGGGACGGTAGGAGATACGCAGTATTTT. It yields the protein CASSQSPGTVGDTQYF.

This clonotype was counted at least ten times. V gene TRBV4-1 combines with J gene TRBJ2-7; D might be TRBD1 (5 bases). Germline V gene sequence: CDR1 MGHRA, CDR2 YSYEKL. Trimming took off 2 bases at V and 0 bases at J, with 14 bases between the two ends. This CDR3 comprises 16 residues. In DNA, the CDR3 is TGCGCCAGCAGCCAAATTAGGCAGGGTAGCTCCTACGAGCAGTACGTC. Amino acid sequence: CASSQIRQGSSYEQYV.

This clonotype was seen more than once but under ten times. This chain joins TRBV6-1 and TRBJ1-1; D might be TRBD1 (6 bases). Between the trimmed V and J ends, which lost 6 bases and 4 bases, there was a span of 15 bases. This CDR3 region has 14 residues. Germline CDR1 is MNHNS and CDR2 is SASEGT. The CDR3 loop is CASSPTGFVTEAFF. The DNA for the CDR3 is TGTGCCAGCAGCCCTACAGGGTTTGTCACTGAAGCTTTCTTT.

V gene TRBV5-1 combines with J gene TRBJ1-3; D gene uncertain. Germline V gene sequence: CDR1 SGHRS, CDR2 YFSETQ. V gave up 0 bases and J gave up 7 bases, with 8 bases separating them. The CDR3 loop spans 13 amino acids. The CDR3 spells CASSLDLGNTIYF. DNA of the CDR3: TGCGCCAGCAGCTTGGACTTGGGGAACACCATATATTTT.

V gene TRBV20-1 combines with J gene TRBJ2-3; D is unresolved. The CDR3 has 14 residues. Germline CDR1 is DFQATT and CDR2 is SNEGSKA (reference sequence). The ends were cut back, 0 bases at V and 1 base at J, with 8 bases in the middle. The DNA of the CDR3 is TGCAGTGCTAGAGATCCCCCGCGCACAGATACGCAGTATTTT. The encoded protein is CSARDPPRTDTQYF.

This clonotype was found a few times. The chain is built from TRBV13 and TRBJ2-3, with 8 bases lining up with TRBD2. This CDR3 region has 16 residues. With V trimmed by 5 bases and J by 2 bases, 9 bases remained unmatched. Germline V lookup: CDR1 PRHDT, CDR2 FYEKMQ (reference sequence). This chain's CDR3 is CASSPGGTRPTDTQYF. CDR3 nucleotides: TGTGCCAGCAGCCCTGGGGGGACTAGGCCCACAGATACGCAGTATTTT.

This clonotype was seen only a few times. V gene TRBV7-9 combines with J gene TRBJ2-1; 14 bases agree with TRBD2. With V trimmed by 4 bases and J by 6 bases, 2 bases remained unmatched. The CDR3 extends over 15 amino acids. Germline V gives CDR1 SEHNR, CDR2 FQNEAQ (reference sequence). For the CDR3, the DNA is TGTGCCAGCAGCTCGGGACTAGCGGGGGTCAATGAGCAGTTCTTC. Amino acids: CASSSGLAGVNEQFF.

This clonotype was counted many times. In nucleotides, the CDR3 is TGTGCCAGCAGTGCGACAGCCCTTCTGTATGGCTACACCTTC. This gives the protein CASSATALLYGYTF. V usage is TRBV12-3 or TRBV12-4 and J usage is TRBJ1-2; weak D call: TRBD1 (5 bases). CDR3 length: 14 residues. V was clipped by 5 bases and J by 5 bases, with 15 bases between them.

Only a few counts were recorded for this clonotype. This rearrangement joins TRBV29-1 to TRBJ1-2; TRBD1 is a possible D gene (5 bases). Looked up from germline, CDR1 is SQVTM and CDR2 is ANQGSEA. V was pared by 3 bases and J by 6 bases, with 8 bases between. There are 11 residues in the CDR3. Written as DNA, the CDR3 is TGCAGCGTTGAGGGGGTTAATGGCTACACCTTC. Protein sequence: CSVEGVNGYTF. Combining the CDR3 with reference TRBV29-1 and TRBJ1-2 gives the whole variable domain SAVISQKPSRDICQRGTSLTIQCQVDSQVTMMFWYRQQPGQSLTLIATANQGSEATYESGFVIDKFPISRPNLTFSTLTVSNMSPEDSSIYLCSVEGVNGYTFGSGTRLTVV.